This is a list of T cell receptor beta chains from one sample in a study of T cell responses to AZD1222 COVID-19 vaccine. The data were produced by immunoSEQ multiplex PCR, yet TCRdb's version contains in-frame clones alone and is incomplete. The repertoire includes roughly 71,000 clones, 85% of them detected once, and roughly 20% sits in the top ten. The sequencing used peripheral blood, collected on day 0 of AZD1222 vaccination. Receptors originate from an adult in good health. CDR3s include the opening cysteine and the closing phenylalanine or tryptophan. A D gene is named only where the DNA matches it firmly. Not every row has a clone size; where given, it reads once, few, many or a size class.

DNA	CDR3	J	size	V	D
TGTGCCAGCAGCCGGCTTGGCGGGAACAATGAGCAGTTCTTC	CASSRLGGNNEQFF	TRBJ2-1	few	TRBV14	-
TGTGCCAGCAGCGTAGGGACAGGGTTTAATCAGCCCCAGCATTTT	CASSVGTGFNQPQHF	TRBJ1-5	-	TRBV9	TRBD1
TGTGCCAGCGTCCGGGACAGGGGGACTTCTGGGGCCAACGTCCTGACTTTC	CASVRDRGTSGANVLTF	TRBJ2-6	-	TRBV19	TRBD1
TGTGCCAGTAGTATAGATGGTCCAGGTCCGGATCAGCCCCAGCATTTT	CASSIDGPGPDQPQHF	TRBJ1-5	-	TRBV19	-
TGCAGTGCTAGTCGGGACAGCCACACCCAAGAGACCCAGTACTTC	CSASRDSHTQETQYF	TRBJ2-5	-	TRBV20-1	TRBD1
TGCAGCGCCTCCGGGACAGGGGGCGCAGATACGCAGTATTTT	CSASGTGGADTQYF	TRBJ2-3	once	TRBV29-1	TRBD1
TGCGCCAGCAGCTTGGCCGGTTATAGCAATCAGCCCCAGCATTTT	CASSLAGYSNQPQHF	TRBJ1-5	-	TRBV5-1	-
TGTGCCAGCAGCTTAGACCCAAATCAGCCCCAGCATTTT	CASSLDPNQPQHF	TRBJ1-5	-	TRBV5-5	-
TGTGCCAGCACAGGGGAAAATTCACCCCTCCACTTT	CASTGENSPLHF	TRBJ1-6	-	TRBV12-3/TRBV12-4	-
TGTGCCACCAGCAGAGATACTTATAGCGGGTACAATGAGCAGTTCTTC	CATSRDTYSGYNEQFF	TRBJ2-1	-	TRBV15	TRBD2
TGTGCCAGCAGCTTGGCCTCCAGGACAGGGGAAAGATCTGGAAACACCATATATTTT	CASSLASRTGERSGNTIYF	TRBJ1-3	-	TRBV7-8	TRBD1
TGTGCCAGCAGCTGGAACAATGAGCAGTTCTTC	CASSWNNEQFF	TRBJ2-1	-	TRBV7-9	-
TGTGCCAGCAGCCTAAACTGGGACATCTATGGCTACACCTTC	CASSLNWDIYGYTF	TRBJ1-2	-	TRBV7-2	-
TGCGCCAGCGCTCCGGGACTAGCGGCTTACGAGCAGTACTTC	CASAPGLAAYEQYF	TRBJ2-7	-	TRBV5-1	TRBD2
TGCGCCAGCAGTGAGTCGAAAGGGTACCACGAGCAGTACTTC	CASSESKGYHEQYF	TRBJ2-7	-	TRBV10-1	-
TGCGCCAGCAGCCAGGCGCCGACAGGGGGCGCCGAAGCTTTCTTT	CASSQAPTGGAEAFF	TRBJ1-1	-	TRBV5-1	TRBD1
TGTGCCAGCAGCGAACTAGCGGGAGTACGTGAGACCCAGTACTTC	CASSELAGVRETQYF	TRBJ2-5	-	TRBV3-1/TRBV3-2	TRBD2
TGTGCCAGCAGCTTGCGGGGGGCTTCCTACAATGAGCAGTTCTTC	CASSLRGASYNEQFF	TRBJ2-1	once	TRBV11-2	TRBD2
TGTGCCAGCAGCAAAGAGCGGGTCCCCTGGGTCGAGCAGTACTTC	CASSKERVPWVEQYF	TRBJ2-7	-	TRBV21-1	-
TGTGCCAGCAGTGATTGGAACTATGGCTACACCTTC	CASSDWNYGYTF	TRBJ1-2	-	TRBV6-1	-
TGTGCCAGCACCCGCTCCCACGAGCAGTACTTC	CASTRSHEQYF	TRBJ2-7	-	TRBV28	-
TGCGCCAGCAGCCGAGCGTGGGGACTAGCGACAGATACGCAGTATTTT	CASSRAWGLATDTQYF	TRBJ2-3	-	TRBV4-1	TRBD2
TGTGCCAGCAGTCCAAAGACTTTTTTCTACGAGCAGTACTTC	CASSPKTFFYEQYF	TRBJ2-7	-	TRBV11-3	-
TGTGCCAGCAGACTGGGACAGGGTGGTGGGGATACGCAGTATTTT	CASRLGQGGGDTQYF	TRBJ2-3	-	TRBV6-5	TRBD1
TGTGCCAGCACCCGAGGGGGCGGGGCCCTCACAGATACGCAGTATTTT	CASTRGGGALTDTQYF	TRBJ2-3	-	TRBV7-6	-
TGTGCCAGTCGACAGGGGTCTAACTATGGCTACACCTTC	CASRQGSNYGYTF	TRBJ1-2	few	TRBV19	TRBD1
TGCGCCAGCAGCTTGTGGGGTGCAACTAATGAAAAACTGTTTTTT	CASSLWGATNEKLFF	TRBJ1-4	-	TRBV5-1	-
TGTGCCAGCAGCGATGGGGGGCAGGCCCCCTACGAGCAGTACTTC	CASSDGGQAPYEQYF	TRBJ2-7	-	TRBV7-9	-
TGTGCCAGTCGGGGGGGACCCGGGGAGCTGTTTTTT	CASRGGPGELFF	TRBJ2-2	-	TRBV9	TRBD2
TGTGCCAGCCGCTTAGGGAGCTCCTACAATGAGCAGTTCTTC	CASRLGSSYNEQFF	TRBJ2-1	-	TRBV19	-
TGTGCCAGCAGCTTCGGGGTGAGCACAGATACGCAGTATTTT	CASSFGVSTDTQYF	TRBJ2-3	-	TRBV7-9	-
TGTGCCAGCAGCCTCAGAGCAGGGCTGGAGACCCAGTACTTC	CASSLRAGLETQYF	TRBJ2-5	-	TRBV7-9	-
TGTGCCACCAGTGATTCACTATCCCGCGTCGTCAATGAGCAGTTCTTC	CATSDSLSRVVNEQFF	TRBJ2-1	-	TRBV24-1	-
TGCAGTGCTAGTCCGGGACAGGCGGTCTATGGCTACACCTTC	CSASPGQAVYGYTF	TRBJ1-2	-	TRBV20-1	TRBD1
TGTGCCAGCAGTCCCGGGGGAAGCGCCGAGCAGTACTTC	CASSPGGSAEQYF	TRBJ2-7	-	TRBV28	-
TGTGCCAGCGCGACGGAGGGGACTTCACCCCTCCACTTT	CASATEGTSPLHF	TRBJ1-6	-	TRBV3-1/TRBV3-2	-
TGTGCCCATTGGGACACCGGGGAGCTGTTTTTT	CAHWDTGELFF	TRBJ2-2	-	TRBV30	-
TGTGCCAGCAGCTTGGTTGCGGGGGAAGCGGAAAAACTGTTTTTT	CASSLVAGEAEKLFF	TRBJ1-4	-	TRBV5-6	-
TGTGCCAGCAGTCTACCAATACTAGCGGGAGGGCCGGATGAGCAGTTCTTC	CASSLPILAGGPDEQFF	TRBJ2-1	-	TRBV6-6	TRBD2
TGTGCCAGCAGGGAGGGGGCGTACAATGAGCAGTTCTTC	CASREGAYNEQFF	TRBJ2-1	-	TRBV2	-
TGTGCCAGCGCTATCGACCCTAGCAATCAGCCCCAGCATTTT	CASAIDPSNQPQHF	TRBJ1-5	-	TRBV5-6	-
TGCGCCAGCAAACTTAACGCGGTGGGATATGGCTACACCTTC	CASKLNAVGYGYTF	TRBJ1-2	-	TRBV4-1	-
TGTGCCAGCAGCCCAGGGGGGTACAATGAGCAGTTCTTC	CASSPGGYNEQFF	TRBJ2-1	-	TRBV7-3	-
TGCGCCAGCAGCCAGATCGAAAACTGGGTACAAGAGACCCAGTACTTC	CASSQIENWVQETQYF	TRBJ2-5	few	TRBV4-1	-
TGCGCCAGCAGCTTGATCATGGGTGAGCAGTTCTTC	CASSLIMGEQFF	TRBJ2-1	-	TRBV5-1	-
TGCGCCAGCAGCTTGGACCAGCAACACGACCCCTGGAACACTGAAGCTTTCTTT	CASSLDQQHDPWNTEAFF	TRBJ1-1	-	TRBV5-1	-
TGTGCCAGCAGCCTGGCCCAAGGAGGTTATGGCTACACCTTC	CASSLAQGGYGYTF	TRBJ1-2	-	TRBV5-5	-
TGTGCCAGCAGCCAAGGGGGTAGGCAGGGGTCGGTCTATGGCTACACCTTC	CASSQGGRQGSVYGYTF	TRBJ1-2	few	TRBV3-1/TRBV3-2	-
TGTGCCAGCAGCTTACCCGGGGTCCACTATGGCTACACCTTC	CASSLPGVHYGYTF	TRBJ1-2	once	TRBV7-9	-